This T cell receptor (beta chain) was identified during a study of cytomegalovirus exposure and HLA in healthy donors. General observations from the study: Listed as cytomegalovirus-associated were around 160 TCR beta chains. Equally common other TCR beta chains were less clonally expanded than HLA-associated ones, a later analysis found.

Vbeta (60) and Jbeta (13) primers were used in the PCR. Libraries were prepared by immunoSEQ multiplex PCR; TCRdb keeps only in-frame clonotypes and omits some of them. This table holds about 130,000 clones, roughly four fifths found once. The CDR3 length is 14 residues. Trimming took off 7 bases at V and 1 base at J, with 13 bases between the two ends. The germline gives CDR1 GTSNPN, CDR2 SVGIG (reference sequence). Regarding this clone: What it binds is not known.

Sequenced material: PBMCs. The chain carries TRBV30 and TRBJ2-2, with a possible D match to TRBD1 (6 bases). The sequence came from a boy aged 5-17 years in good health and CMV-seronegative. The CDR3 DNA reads TGTGCCTTCGTTGGGACAATGAACACCGGGGAGCTGTTTTTT. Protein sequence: CAFVGTMNTGELFF.